This T cell receptor beta chain was observed in a study of cytomegalovirus exposure and HLA in healthy donors. Study outcomes and limitations: A later analysis revealed that TCR association rates differed between HLA loci, peaking at DRB1 and bottoming out at HLA-C.

A multiplex PCR was run with 60 Vbeta primers and 13 Jbeta primers. Clones were read by immunoSEQ multiplex PCR, and TCRdb kept only the in-frame ones, dropping some. The data show around 150,000 clones, about 87% seen once. V was clipped by 3 bases and J by 4 bases, with 9 bases between them. The CDR3 covers 13 residues. CDR1 and CDR2 (germline): KGHSH, LQKENI. Regarding this clone: Antigen unknown.

The origin of this receptor is a woman aged 25-40 years in good health and CMV-seronegative. Sequenced input: PBMCs. The V gene is TRBV18, the J gene TRBJ1-1; D not resolved. The CDR3 loop reads CASSPQSRTEAFF. CDR3 bases: TGTGCCAGCTCACCTCAGTCCCGCACTGAAGCTTTCTTT. The full variable domain, rest sourced from reference TRBV18 and TRBJ1-1, is NAGVMQNPRHLVRRRGQEARLRCSPMKGHSHVYWYRQLPEEGLKFMVYLQKENIIDESGMPKERFSAEFPKEGPSILRIQQVVRGDSAAYFCASSPQSRTEAFFGQGTRLTVV.